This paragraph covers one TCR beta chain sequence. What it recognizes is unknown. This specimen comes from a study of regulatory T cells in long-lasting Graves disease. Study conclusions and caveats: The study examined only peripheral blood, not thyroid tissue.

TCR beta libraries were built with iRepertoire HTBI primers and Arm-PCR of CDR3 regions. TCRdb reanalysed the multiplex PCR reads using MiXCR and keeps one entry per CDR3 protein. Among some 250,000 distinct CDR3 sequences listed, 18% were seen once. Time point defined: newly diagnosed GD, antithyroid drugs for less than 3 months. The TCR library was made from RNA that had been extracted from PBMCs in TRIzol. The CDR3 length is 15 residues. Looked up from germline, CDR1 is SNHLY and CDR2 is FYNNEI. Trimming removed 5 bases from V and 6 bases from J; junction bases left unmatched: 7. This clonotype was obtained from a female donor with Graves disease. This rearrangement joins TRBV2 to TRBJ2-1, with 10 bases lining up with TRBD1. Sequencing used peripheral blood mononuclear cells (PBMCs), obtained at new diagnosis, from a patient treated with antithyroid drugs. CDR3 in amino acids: CASSFVGQGGNEQFF. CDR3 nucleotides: TGTGCCAGCAGTTTTGTCGGACAGGGGGGCAATGAGCAGTTCTTC.